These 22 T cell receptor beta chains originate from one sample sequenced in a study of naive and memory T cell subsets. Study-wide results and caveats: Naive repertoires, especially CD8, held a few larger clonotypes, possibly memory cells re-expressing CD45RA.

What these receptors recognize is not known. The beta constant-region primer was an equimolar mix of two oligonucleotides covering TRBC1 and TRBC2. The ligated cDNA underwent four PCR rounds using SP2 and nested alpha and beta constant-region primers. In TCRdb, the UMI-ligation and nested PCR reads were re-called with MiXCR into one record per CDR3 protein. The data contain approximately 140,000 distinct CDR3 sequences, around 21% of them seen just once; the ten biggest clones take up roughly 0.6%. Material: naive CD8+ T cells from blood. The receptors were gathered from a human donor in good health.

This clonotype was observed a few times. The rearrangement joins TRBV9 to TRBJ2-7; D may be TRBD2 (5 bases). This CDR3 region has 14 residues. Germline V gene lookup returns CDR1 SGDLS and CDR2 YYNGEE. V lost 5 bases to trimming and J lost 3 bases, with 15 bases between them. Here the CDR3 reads CASSPEGVDYEQYF. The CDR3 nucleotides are TGTGCCAGCAGTCCAGAGGGTGTGGACTACGAGCAGTACTTC.

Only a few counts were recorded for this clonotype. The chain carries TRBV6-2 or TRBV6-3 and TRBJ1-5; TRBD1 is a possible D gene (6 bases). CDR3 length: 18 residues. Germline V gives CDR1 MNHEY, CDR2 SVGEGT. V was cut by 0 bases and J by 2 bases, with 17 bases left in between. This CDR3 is CASSYSTGQSKGNQPQHF. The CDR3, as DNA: TGTGCCAGCAGTTACTCGACAGGACAATCCAAAGGCAATCAGCCCCAGCATTTT.

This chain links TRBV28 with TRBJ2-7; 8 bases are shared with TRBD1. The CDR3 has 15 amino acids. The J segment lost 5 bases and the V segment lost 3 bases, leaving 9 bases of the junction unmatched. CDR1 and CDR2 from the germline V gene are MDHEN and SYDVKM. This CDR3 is CASSFQGQVFDEQYF. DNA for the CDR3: TGTGCCAGCAGTTTTCAGGGACAGGTCTTCGACGAGCAGTACTTC.

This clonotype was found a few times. DNA of the CDR3: TGTGCCAGCAGCTCGGGGGGGGACTCCGCAGATACGCAGTATTTT. As protein: CASSSGGDSADTQYF. J is TRBJ2-3 and V is TRBV7-9, with TRBD2 matching 8 bases. CDR3 size: 15 residues. V dropped 4 bases and J dropped 4; count of bases not matched to a gene: 7. The germline V gene encodes CDR1 SEHNR and CDR2 FQNEAQ (reference sequence).

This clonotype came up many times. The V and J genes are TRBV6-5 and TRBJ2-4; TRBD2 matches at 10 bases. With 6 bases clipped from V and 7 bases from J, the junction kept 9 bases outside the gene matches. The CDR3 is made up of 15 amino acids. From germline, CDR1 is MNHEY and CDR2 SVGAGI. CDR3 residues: CASRPLAGWSNIQYF. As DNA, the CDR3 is TGTGCCAGCAGGCCACTAGCGGGGTGGTCGAACATTCAGTACTTC.

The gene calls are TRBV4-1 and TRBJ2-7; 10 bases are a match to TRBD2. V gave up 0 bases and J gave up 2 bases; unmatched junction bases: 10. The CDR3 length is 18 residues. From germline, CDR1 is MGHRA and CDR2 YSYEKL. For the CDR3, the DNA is TGCGCCAGCAGCCAAGAGGCAGCGGGAGGGCCCTCGACCTACGAGCAGTACTTC. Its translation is CASSQEAAGGPSTYEQYF.

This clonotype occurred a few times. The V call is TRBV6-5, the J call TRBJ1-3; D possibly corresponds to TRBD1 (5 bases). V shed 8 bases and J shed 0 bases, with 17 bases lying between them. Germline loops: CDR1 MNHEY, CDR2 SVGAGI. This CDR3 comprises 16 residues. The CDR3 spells CASGAGAASSGNTIYF. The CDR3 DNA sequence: TGTGCCAGCGGCGCCGGGGCCGCAAGCTCTGGAAACACCATATATTTT.

CDR3 in amino acids: CASSLGGTPSYNEQFF. The CDR3 DNA reads as TGTGCCAGCAGTTTAGGGGGGACACCCTCCTACAATGAGCAGTTCTTC. V gene TRBV27 combines with J gene TRBJ2-1, with D perhaps TRBD1 or TRBD2 (6 bases each). With 2 bases removed from V and 0 bases from J, the gap between germline ends came to 11 bases. CDR3 length: 16 residues. Germline assignment: CDR1 MNHEY and CDR2 SMNVEV (reference sequence).

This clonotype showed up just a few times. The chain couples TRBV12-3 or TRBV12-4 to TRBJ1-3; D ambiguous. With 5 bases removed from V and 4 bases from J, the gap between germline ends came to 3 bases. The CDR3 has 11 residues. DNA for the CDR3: TGTGCCAGCAGTCTCGGAAACACCATATATTTT. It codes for CASSLGNTIYF.

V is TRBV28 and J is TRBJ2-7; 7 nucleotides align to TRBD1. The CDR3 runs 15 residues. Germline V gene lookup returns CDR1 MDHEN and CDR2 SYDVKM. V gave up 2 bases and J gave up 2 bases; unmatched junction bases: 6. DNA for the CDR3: TGTGCCAGCAGTTTACAGGGGGTTCCCCCCTACGAGCAGTACTTC. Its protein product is CASSLQGVPPYEQYF.

The CDR3 nucleotides are TGCGCCAGCAGCCAAGATAGGAAGACAGTCAGCTCCTACGAGCAGTACTTC. This sequence encodes CASSQDRKTVSSYEQYF. This sequence joins TRBV4-3 and TRBJ2-7; D is possibly TRBD1 (5 bases). This CDR3 spans 17 amino acids. Germline assignment: CDR1 LGHNA and CDR2 YSLEER. The V and J ends lost 0 bases and 0 bases respectively, with 15 bases between them.

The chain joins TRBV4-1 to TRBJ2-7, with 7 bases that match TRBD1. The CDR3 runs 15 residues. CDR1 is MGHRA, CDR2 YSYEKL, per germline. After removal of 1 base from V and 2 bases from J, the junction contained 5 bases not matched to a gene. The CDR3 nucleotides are TGCGCCAGCAGCCAAGTACCCGGGACAGCCTACGAGCAGTACTTC. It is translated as CASSQVPGTAYEQYF.

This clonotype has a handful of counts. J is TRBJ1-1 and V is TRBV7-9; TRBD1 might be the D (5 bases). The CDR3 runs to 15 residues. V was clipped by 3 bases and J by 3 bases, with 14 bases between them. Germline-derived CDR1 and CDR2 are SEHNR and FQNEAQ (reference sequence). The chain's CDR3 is CASSFEIGGDTEAFF. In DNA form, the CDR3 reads TGTGCCAGCAGCTTTGAAATTGGGGGGGACACTGAAGCTTTCTTT. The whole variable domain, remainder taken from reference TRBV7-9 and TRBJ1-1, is DTGVSQNPRHKITKRGQNVTFRCDPISEHNRLYWYRQTLGQGPEFLTYFQNEAQLEKSRLLSDRFSAERPKGSFSTLEIQRTEQGDSAMYLCASSFEIGGDTEAFFGQGTRLTVV.

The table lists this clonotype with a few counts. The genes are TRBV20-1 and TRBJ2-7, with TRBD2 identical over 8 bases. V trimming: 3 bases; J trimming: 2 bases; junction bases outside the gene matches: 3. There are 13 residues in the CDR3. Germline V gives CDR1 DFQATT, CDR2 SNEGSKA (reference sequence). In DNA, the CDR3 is TGCAGTGCTAGTAGCGGGATAGCCTACGAGCAGTACTTC. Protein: CSASSGIAYEQYF.

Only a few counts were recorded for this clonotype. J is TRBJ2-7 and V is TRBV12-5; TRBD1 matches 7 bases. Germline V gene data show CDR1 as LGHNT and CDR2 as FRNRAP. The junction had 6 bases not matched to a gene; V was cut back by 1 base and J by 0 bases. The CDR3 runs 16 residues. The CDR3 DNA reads TGTGCTAGTGGTTTGGGGACAACAGGGGACTCCTACGAGCAGTACTTC. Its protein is CASGLGTTGDSYEQYF.

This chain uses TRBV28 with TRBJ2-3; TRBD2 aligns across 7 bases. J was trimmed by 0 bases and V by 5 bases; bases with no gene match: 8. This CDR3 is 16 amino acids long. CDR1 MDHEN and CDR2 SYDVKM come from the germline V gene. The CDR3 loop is CASSVLAGASTDTQYF. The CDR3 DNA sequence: TGTGCCAGCAGTGTGTTAGCGGGCGCGAGCACAGATACGCAGTATTTT.

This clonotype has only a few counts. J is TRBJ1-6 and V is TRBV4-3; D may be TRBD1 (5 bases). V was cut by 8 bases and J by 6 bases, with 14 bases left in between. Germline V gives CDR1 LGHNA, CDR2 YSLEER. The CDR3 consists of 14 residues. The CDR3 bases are TGCGCCAGCTCCCCCGGAGGGACTAATTCACCCCTCCACTTT. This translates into CASSPGGTNSPLHF.

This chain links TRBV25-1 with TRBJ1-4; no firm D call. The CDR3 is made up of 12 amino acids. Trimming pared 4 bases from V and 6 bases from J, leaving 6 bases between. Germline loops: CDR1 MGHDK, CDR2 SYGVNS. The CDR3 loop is CASSAPDEKLFF. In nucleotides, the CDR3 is TGTGCCAGCAGTGCCCCGGATGAAAAACTGTTTTTT.

CDR3 amino acids: CASSSPGGVLAEQYF. The CDR3 DNA follows: TGTGCCAGCAGCTCGCCCGGGGGGGTCCTAGCCGAGCAGTACTTC. The chain links TRBV7-2 to TRBJ2-7; 8 bases match TRBD2. There are 15 residues in the CDR3. Looked up from germline, CDR1 is SGHTA and CDR2 is FQGNSA. V shed 4 bases, J shed 6 bases, and the junction held 11 bases outside the gene matches.

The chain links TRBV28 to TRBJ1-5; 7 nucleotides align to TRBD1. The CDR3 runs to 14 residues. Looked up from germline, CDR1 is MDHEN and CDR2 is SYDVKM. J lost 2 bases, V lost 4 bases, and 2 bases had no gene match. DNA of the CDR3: TGTGCCAGCAGTTCCCAGGGGGGCAATCAGCCCCAGCATTTT. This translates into CASSSQGGNQPQHF.

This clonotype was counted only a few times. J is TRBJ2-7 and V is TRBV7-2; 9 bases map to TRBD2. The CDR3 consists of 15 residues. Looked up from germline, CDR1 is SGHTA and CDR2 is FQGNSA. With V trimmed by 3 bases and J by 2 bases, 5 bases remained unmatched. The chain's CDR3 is CASSFGGRAPYEQYF. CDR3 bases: TGTGCCAGCAGCTTTGGCGGGAGGGCCCCCTACGAGCAGTACTTC.

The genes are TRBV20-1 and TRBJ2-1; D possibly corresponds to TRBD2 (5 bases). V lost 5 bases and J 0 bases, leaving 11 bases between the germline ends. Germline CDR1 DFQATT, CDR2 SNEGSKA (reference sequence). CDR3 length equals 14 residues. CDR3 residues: CSASSGGSYNEQFF. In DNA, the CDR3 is TGCAGTGCTTCCAGCGGCGGCTCCTACAATGAGCAGTTCTTC.